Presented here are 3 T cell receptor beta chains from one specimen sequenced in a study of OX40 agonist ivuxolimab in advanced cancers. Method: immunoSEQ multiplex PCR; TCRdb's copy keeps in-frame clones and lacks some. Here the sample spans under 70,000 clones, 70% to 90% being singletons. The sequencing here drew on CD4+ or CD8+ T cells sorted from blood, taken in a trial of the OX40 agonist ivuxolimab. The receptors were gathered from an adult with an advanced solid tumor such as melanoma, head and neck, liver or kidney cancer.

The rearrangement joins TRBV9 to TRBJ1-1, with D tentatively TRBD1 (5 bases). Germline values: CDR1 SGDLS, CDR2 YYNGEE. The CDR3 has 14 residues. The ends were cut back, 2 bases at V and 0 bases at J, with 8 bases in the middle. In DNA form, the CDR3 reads TGTGCCAGCAGCGTCGACAGCCTGAACACTGAAGCTTTCTTT. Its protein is CASSVDSLNTEAFF.

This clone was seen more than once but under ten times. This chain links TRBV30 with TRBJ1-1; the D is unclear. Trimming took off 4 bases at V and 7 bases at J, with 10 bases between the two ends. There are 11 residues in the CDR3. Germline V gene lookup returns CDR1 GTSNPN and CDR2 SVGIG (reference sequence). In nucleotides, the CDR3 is TGTGCCTGGACTGAGCAAATTGAAGCTTTCTTT. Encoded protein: CAWTEQIEAFF.

CDR3 protein: CASSLVAGVDTGELFF. The CDR3 coding sequence is TGCGCCAGCAGCTTGGTGGCAGGGGTCGACACCGGGGAGCTGTTTTTT. The chain has TRBV5-1 and TRBJ2-2; maybe TRBD1 (6 bases). Trimming took 0 bases from V and 3 from J, leaving 12 bases between them. Germline assignment: CDR1 SGHRS and CDR2 YFSETQ. There are 16 residues in the CDR3.